This is a list of T cell receptor beta chains from one sample in a study of brain T cells in children with intractable seizures. TCRdb's copy holds only in-frame clones and misses some; the assay was immunoSEQ multiplex PCR. The repertoire holds about 340,000 clones, with approximately 93% as singletons. Specimen: peripheral blood, collected roughly 5 months after surgery. These receptors were collected from a boy under two years old with tuberous sclerosis and intractable seizures. Each CDR3 is given with its conserved first and last residue. D genes are given only for firm matches. The size entry is marked missing in some rows and otherwise reads once, few, many or a size class.

TGTGCCAGCAGCCAAAAGACTAGCGGGAGTTACAATGAGCAGTTCTTC CASSQKTSGSYNEQFF TRBJ2-1 TRBV16 TRBD2 -
TGTGCCAGCAGTGACAGCGGGGGGGCAGATACGCAGTATTTT CASSDSGGADTQYF TRBJ2-3 TRBV6-4 TRBD2 -
TGTGCCAGCAGCCAAGATATAGTAGGGCAGACCTCCTATAATTCACCCCTCCACTTT CASSQDIVGQTSYNSPLHF TRBJ1-6 TRBV4-2 - -
TGTGCCAGCAGTGAAAGAGGGAGCGGTCAAGAGGGAGATACGCAGTATTTT CASSERGSGQEGDTQYF TRBJ2-3 TRBV6-1 - -
TGTGCCAGCAGCTTAAAATGGGGACCCACAGATACGCAGTATTTT CASSLKWGPTDTQYF TRBJ2-3 TRBV7-9 - -
TGTGCCAGTCGTCTAGAGGGGAACCCCACAGATACGCAGTATTTT CASRLEGNPTDTQYF TRBJ2-3 TRBV19 - -
TGTGCCAGCGGTGAGGGACTAGCGGTTTACAATGAGCAGTTCTTC CASGEGLAVYNEQFF TRBJ2-1 TRBV2 TRBD2 -
TGTGCCAGCAGACAGGGGGCGCATGGCTACACCTTC CASRQGAHGYTF TRBJ1-2 TRBV19 TRBD1 -
TGTGCCAGCAGTGACTTGGGACAGCCGAACACTGAAGCTTTCTTT CASSDLGQPNTEAFF TRBJ1-1 TRBV5-6 TRBD1 -
TGTGCCAGCAGCCCTGGGCCCGGGACGACCCGGGAGCAGTACTTC CASSPGPGTTREQYF TRBJ2-7 TRBV27 - -
TGTGCCAGCTCTTGGACCGGGGGGTATGGCTACACCTTC CASSWTGGYGYTF TRBJ1-2 TRBV6-4 - -
TGCGCCAGCAGCGCTGGACAGGGCGGCAAAAACATTCAGTACTTC CASSAGQGGKNIQYF TRBJ2-4 TRBV5-1 TRBD1 -
TGTGCCAGCAGCCTGGGGATGAACACTGAAGCTTTCTTT CASSLGMNTEAFF TRBJ1-1 TRBV11-1 - -
TGTGCCAGCAGCCCCTACTCCACAGATACGCAGTATTTT CASSPYSTDTQYF TRBJ2-3 TRBV6-2/TRBV6-3 - -
TGTGCCAGTCGCTCGTCGCTGCAGCGGGGGGGACTTGGAGGGGAGCTGTTTTTT CASRSSLQRGGLGGELFF TRBJ2-2 TRBV28 TRBD2 -
TGTGCCAGCAGCCTAACGGCTAGCCGAAACTACGAGCAGTACTTC CASSLTASRNYEQYF TRBJ2-7 TRBV11-1 - -
TGTGCCACCAGTGATTACGGGAACACTGAAGCTTTCTTT CATSDYGNTEAFF TRBJ1-1 TRBV24-1 - -
TGTGCCAGCAGCTTAGCGCTAGGGGCGACCGGAACCACAGATACGCAGTATTTT CASSLALGATGTTDTQYF TRBJ2-3 TRBV7-9 - -
TGTGCCAGCAGTTACTCGACTAGCGGGAACACCGGGGAGCTGTTTTTT CASSYSTSGNTGELFF TRBJ2-2 TRBV6-5 TRBD2 -
TGTGCCAGCAGCCAAGTGGGGGGCAGTCAGCCCCAGCATTTT CASSQVGGSQPQHF TRBJ1-5 TRBV3-1/TRBV3-2 - -
TGTGCCAGCAGCCAAGTTGGGCCTAAAGCGCAGTATTTT CASSQVGPKAQYF TRBJ2-3 TRBV3-1/TRBV3-2 - -
TGTGCCAGTCGCAAAGATTTACTTGGAAACACCATATATTTT CASRKDLLGNTIYF TRBJ1-3 TRBV4-2 - few
TGTGCCAGCAGCCAAGGCGTGACAGGGGTTGGCTACACCTTC CASSQGVTGVGYTF TRBJ1-2 TRBV3-1/TRBV3-2 TRBD1 -
TGTGCCAGCAGCCTAGGGACTAGCAGAGAGACCCAGTACTTC CASSLGTSRETQYF TRBJ2-5 TRBV27 TRBD2 once
TGTGCCATCAGTGAGTCGGGGGGGGCCTACAATGAGCAGTTCTTC CAISESGGAYNEQFF TRBJ2-1 TRBV10-3 TRBD2 -
TGTGCCAGCAGCGTAGAATCTGATTATCAGCCCCAGCATTTT CASSVESDYQPQHF TRBJ1-5 TRBV9 - -